Following are 32 T cell receptor beta chains from one sample sequenced in a study of cytomegalovirus exposure and HLA in healthy donors. Generated by immunoSEQ multiplex PCR, the TCRdb table keeps only in-frame clones and is missing some. The sample lists about 240,000 clones; approximately 86% were seen once. Sequencing was done on a sample of PBMCs. All receptors come from a woman between 25 and 40 years old in good health and CMV-seropositive.

The V and J genes are TRBV15 and TRBJ2-7; 7 bases map to TRBD1. The germline gives CDR1 LNHNV, CDR2 YYDKDF (reference sequence). The CDR3 has 15 residues. Trimming removed 3 bases from V and 4 bases from J; junction bases left unmatched: 9. The CDR3 nucleotides read TGTGCCACCAGCAGGAACAGGGGCTCAGAATACGAGCAGTACTTC. It codes for CATSRNRGSEYEQYF.

The table lists this clone with many counts. The rearrangement uses TRBV15 and TRBJ1-4; the D is unclear. The germline V gene encodes CDR1 LNHNV and CDR2 YYDKDF (reference sequence). The CDR3 sequence is 15 residues long. V lost 0 bases and J 7 bases, leaving 12 bases between the germline ends. The CDR3 region has the DNA TGTGCCACCAGCAGAGATGGAGGGCCTAGTGAAAAACTGTTTTTT. Amino acid sequence: CATSRDGGPSEKLFF.

J is TRBJ2-1 and V is TRBV11-3; the D gene is possibly TRBD2 (6 bases). CDR3 length equals 15 residues. V lost 5 bases and J lost 8, with 19 bases in between. Germline V lookup: CDR1 SGHNT, CDR2 YENEEA. CDR3: CASSLTSSGFYEQFF. CDR3 bases: TGTGCCAGCAGCCTGACTAGTTCGGGGTTCTATGAGCAGTTCTTC.

This chain links TRBV6-1 with TRBJ1-2, with no clear D. This CDR3 has 11 amino acids. Germline V gives CDR1 MNHNS, CDR2 SASEGT. Trimming took 5 bases from V and 8 from J, leaving 9 bases between them. Written as DNA, the CDR3 is TGTGCCAGCAGTCAAACGAGGGGCTACACCTTC. Translation gives CASSQTRGYTF.

V gene TRBV10-2 combines with J gene TRBJ1-2, with D hard to call. Trimming removed 5 bases from V and 3 bases from J, with 10 bases in between. CDR1 is WSHSY and CDR2 is SAAADI in the germline V gene. The CDR3 runs 13 residues. The CDR3 DNA follows: TGCGCCAGCAGTCTTAGGAGTGACTATGGCTACACCTTC. Protein sequence: CASSLRSDYGYTF.

The chain is built from TRBV5-6 and TRBJ1-1; possible D gene TRBD1, 6 bases. The CDR3 has 14 residues. Germline CDR1 SGHDT, CDR2 YYEEEE. V lost 2 bases, J lost 7 bases, and 15 bases lay in between. CDR3 in DNA: TGTGCCAGCAGCTTCTTACAGGGCTTAAGTGAAGCTTTCTTT. This translates into CASSFLQGLSEAFF.

This chain connects TRBV2 to TRBJ1-1; D is perhaps TRBD1 (6 bases). CDR3 length: 16 residues. V gave up 6 bases and J gave up 0 bases, with 17 bases separating them. Germline CDR1 reads SNHLY; CDR2 reads FYNNEI. The CDR3 sequence is CASRRGGTGMNTEAFF. CDR3 DNA: TGTGCCAGCAGGAGGGGGGGGACGGGAATGAACACTGAAGCTTTCTTT.

The DNA of the CDR3 is TGTGCCAGCAGCTTAGAACCGACAGGGGGGAGCAATCAGCCCCAGCATTTT. Its protein product is CASSLEPTGGSNQPQHF. V is TRBV7-9 and J is TRBJ1-5; 9 positions agree with TRBD1. Germline V gene data show CDR1 as SEHNR and CDR2 as FQNEAQ (reference sequence). The trim removed 1 base at V and 1 base at J, leaving 5 bases unmatched. The CDR3 totals 17 residues.

The chain is built from TRBV5-4 and TRBJ2-2; possibly TRBD2 for D (6 bases). Germline V gene sequence: CDR1 SGHNT, CDR2 YYREEE (reference sequence). The CDR3 contains 13 residues. The CDR3 protein is CATEGLDTGELFF. The DNA of the CDR3 is TGTGCTACGGAGGGTTTAGACACCGGGGAGCTGTTTTTT.

The V call is TRBV6-5, the J call TRBJ2-3; TRBD1 agrees at 7 bases. This CDR3 contains 15 residues. The V gene end was trimmed by 5 bases and the J gene end by 2 bases; junction bases not matched to a gene: 7. The germline CDR1 and CDR2 sequences are MNHEY and SVGAGI. The CDR3 DNA sequence: TGTGCCAGCAGTACGACAGGGCTTCTCACAGATACGCAGTATTTT. As protein: CASSTTGLLTDTQYF.

The V gene is TRBV15, the J gene TRBJ1-2; unclear D gene. V shed 1 base and J shed 8 bases, with 8 bases lying between them. The CDR3 is 12 amino acids. CDR1 and CDR2 (germline): LNHNV, YYDKDF (reference sequence). The CDR3 region is CATSRGRGGYTF. In DNA, the CDR3 is TGTGCCACCAGCAGAGGTAGAGGAGGCTACACCTTC.

The rearrangement links TRBV27 to TRBJ1-1; D is perhaps TRBD1 (6 bases). V dropped 5 bases and J dropped 1 base, with 17 bases sitting between them. The V gene's germline CDR1 is MNHEY and CDR2 SMNVEV (reference sequence). This CDR3 has 16 residues. The CDR3, as DNA: TGTGCCAGCAGTCTAGGCGGGGGCCCGGGGAACACTGAAGCTTTCTTT. Protein sequence: CASSLGGGPGNTEAFF.

The V call is TRBV11-2, the J call TRBJ2-7, with TRBD1 matching over 7 bases. Germline CDR1 is SGHAT and CDR2 is FQNNGV. Trimming took 0 bases from V and 3 from J; bases not matched to a gene: 5. The CDR3 spans 15 residues. The CDR3 nucleotides read TGTGCCAGCAGCTTAGATGGGACAGACCTCTACGAGCAGTACTTC. The encoded protein is CASSLDGTDLYEQYF.

The genes are TRBV15 and TRBJ2-3; 7 positions match TRBD1. In germline, CDR1 is LNHNV, CDR2 YYDKDF (reference sequence). The CDR3 sequence is 15 residues long. V shed 4 bases, J shed 2 bases, and the junction held 6 bases outside the gene matches. Written as DNA, the CDR3 is TGTGCCACCAGCACCCGACAGGGCAACACAGATACGCAGTATTTT. Protein: CATSTRQGNTDTQYF.

V and J are TRBV18 and TRBJ1-4; 10 bases are shared with TRBD1. Germline assignment: CDR1 KGHSH and CDR2 LQKENI. V lost 8 bases, J lost 7 bases, and 4 bases stayed unmatched. The CDR3 covers 13 residues. This CDR3 is CASVGQGGEKLFF. CDR3 bases: TGTGCCAGCGTTGGACAGGGGGGTGAAAAACTGTTTTTT.

CDR3 nucleotides: TGTGCCAGCCCTAAAGGGAGGGTCGCGGTGTGGGACTATGGCTACACCTTC. It yields the protein CASPKGRVAVWDYGYTF. The gene calls are TRBV5-6 and TRBJ1-2; D uncertain. With 7 bases removed from V and 3 bases from J, the gap between germline ends came to 25 bases. The length of the CDR3 is 17 residues. Germline assignment: CDR1 SGHDT and CDR2 YYEEEE.

The rearrangement uses TRBV28 and TRBJ2-7; TRBD1 matches at 7 bases. The length of the CDR3 is 14 residues. With V trimmed by 5 bases and J by 3 bases, 7 bases remained unmatched. The germline CDR1 and CDR2 sequences are MDHEN and SYDVKM. CDR3 amino acids: CASSLTGEVYEQYF. CDR3 in DNA: TGTGCCAGCAGTCTCACAGGGGAAGTCTACGAGCAGTACTTC.

The genes are TRBV28 and TRBJ1-4, with unresolved D. This CDR3 is 15 amino acids long. The V gene's germline CDR1 is MDHEN and CDR2 SYDVKM. V was shortened by 1 base and J by 5 bases, with 11 bases between the two germline ends. This CDR3 reads CASSLSLTENEKLFF. The CDR3 coding sequence is TGTGCCAGCAGTTTATCCTTAACGGAGAATGAAAAACTGTTTTTT.

This chain uses TRBV2 with TRBJ1-1; 7 bases map to TRBD1. With 7 bases clipped from V and 6 bases from J, the junction kept 11 bases outside the gene matches. The CDR3 is 14 residues long. In germline, CDR1 is SNHLY, CDR2 FYNNEI. CDR3 amino acids: CASKERQGLAEAFF. DNA for the CDR3: TGTGCCAGCAAAGAACGACAGGGCTTGGCTGAAGCTTTCTTT.

The chain joins TRBV29-1 to TRBJ1-1, with 11 positions matching TRBD1. Germline V gives CDR1 SQVTM, CDR2 ANQGSEA. This CDR3 has 15 amino acids. V was clipped by 4 bases and J by 4 bases; unmatched bases: 8. CDR3 in DNA: TGCAGCGTTGGGACAGGGGGCACTGGGGGCACTGAAGCTTTCTTT. Translated: CSVGTGGTGGTEAFF.

The J gene is TRBJ2-2, the V gene TRBV10-3, with 7 positions matching TRBD1. The CDR3 is 13 amino acids. V gave up 5 bases and J gave up 15 bases; unmatched junction bases: 12. Germline V gene sequence: CDR1 ENHRY, CDR2 SYGVKD. Here the CDR3 reads CAISPLDREGVFF. In nucleotides, the CDR3 is TGTGCCATCAGTCCCCTAGACAGGGAAGGGGTGTTTTTT.

This clone appeared a single time. V is TRBV5-1 and J is TRBJ2-1, with a possible D match to TRBD2 (6 bases). V was pared by 2 bases and J by 7 bases, with 13 bases between. CDR1 is SGHRS, CDR2 YFSETQ, per germline. This CDR3 comprises 14 residues. The CDR3 protein is CASSLRGMGNEQFF. The CDR3, as DNA: TGCGCCAGCAGCTTACGGGGGATGGGTAATGAGCAGTTCTTC.

The chain is built from TRBV28 and TRBJ1-2; 7 nucleotides match TRBD1. J was trimmed by 4 bases and V by 6 bases; bases with no gene match: 5. This CDR3 contains 13 residues. CDR1 is MDHEN and CDR2 is SYDVKM in the germline V gene. CDR3 in DNA: TGTGCCAGCAGAAAGACAGGGCGCTATGGCTACACCTTC. Translation gives CASRKTGRYGYTF.

The chain links TRBV5-1 to TRBJ2-5; D is uncertain. The CDR3 loop spans 15 amino acids. The V end lost 0 bases, the J end lost 0 bases, and 9 bases lay between the germline ends. CDR1 SGHRS and CDR2 YFSETQ come from the germline V gene. CDR3 residues: CASSLAGTNQETQYF. Written as DNA, the CDR3 is TGCGCCAGCAGCTTGGCAGGTACCAACCAAGAGACCCAGTACTTC.

The chain recombines TRBV11-2 with TRBJ2-3; D possibly corresponds to TRBD2 (5 bases). Germline loops: CDR1 SGHAT, CDR2 FQNNGV. V was trimmed by 2 bases and J by 4 bases, leaving 10 bases between them. This CDR3 is 14 amino acids long. CDR3 amino acids: CASSLYGVADTQYF. CDR3 DNA sequence: TGTGCCAGCAGCTTATACGGGGTGGCAGATACGCAGTATTTT. Combining the CDR3 with reference TRBV11-2 and TRBJ2-3 gives the whole variable domain EAGVAQSPRYKIIEKRQSVAFWCNPISGHATLYWYQQILGQGPKLLIQFQNNGVVDDSQLPKDRFSAERLKGVDSTLKIQPAKLEDSAVYLCASSLYGVADTQYFGPGTRLTVL.

The rearrangement uses TRBV6-5 and TRBJ1-4, with D tentatively TRBD1 (5 bases). Per the germline V gene, CDR1 is MNHEY and CDR2 is SVGAGI. This CDR3 comprises 15 residues. The germline V and J ends were trimmed by 0 bases and 8 bases, with 13 bases remaining between them. In DNA form, the CDR3 reads TGTGCCAGCAGTTACTCCTGGGCAGGGCGAGAAAAACTGTTTTTT. Protein product: CASSYSWAGREKLFF.

This clone was recorded only once. CDR3 sequence reads: CAWSVQGVPAFF. CDR3 coding DNA: TGTGCCTGGAGTGTACAGGGGGTTCCAGCTTTCTTT. This chain links TRBV30 with TRBJ1-1, with 8 nucleotides matching TRBD1. The germline CDR1 and CDR2 sequences are GTSNPN and SVGIG (reference sequence). The CDR3 totals 12 residues. V dropped 0 bases and J dropped 10; count of bases not matched to a gene: 4.

This clone turned up a few times. V gene TRBV6-6 combines with J gene TRBJ1-1; D might be TRBD1 (5 bases). Germline V lookup: CDR1 MNHNY, CDR2 SVGAGI (reference sequence). The CDR3 consists of 13 residues. V gave up 0 bases and J gave up 8 bases, with 10 bases separating them. The CDR3 loop is CASSYSSRQEAFF. CDR3 in DNA: TGTGCCAGCAGTTACTCGAGTAGACAGGAAGCTTTCTTT.

The rearrangement joins TRBV18 to TRBJ2-7; D might be TRBD1 (5 bases). The CDR3 is 14 residues long. V dropped 3 bases and J dropped 2 bases, with 11 bases sitting between them. Germline CDR1 reads KGHSH; CDR2 reads LQKENI. Here the CDR3 DNA reads TGTGCCAGCTCACCGGGGCAGATACCCTACGAGCAGTACTTC. Its protein is CASSPGQIPYEQYF.

This clone was counted a single time. This chain links TRBV16 with TRBJ2-1; TRBD2 might be the D (5 bases). Trimming stripped 2 bases from V and 0 bases from J, with 20 bases between. Germline CDR1 KGHSY, CDR2 FQNENV. The CDR3 runs to 19 residues. The CDR3 loop reads CASSQLHFRAVSSYNEQFF. The DNA for the CDR3 is TGTGCCAGCAGCCAACTGCATTTCCGAGCGGTAAGCTCCTACAATGAGCAGTTCTTC.

The V gene is TRBV5-1, the J gene TRBJ2-3; D is perhaps TRBD2 (5 bases). Between the trimmed V and J ends, which lost 0 bases and 2 bases, there was a span of 10 bases. Per the germline V gene, CDR1 is SGHRS and CDR2 is YFSETQ. CDR3 length: 15 amino acids. CDR3 residues: CASSLASGDTDTQYF. CDR3 bases: TGCGCCAGCAGCTTGGCCAGCGGAGACACAGATACGCAGTATTTT.

J is TRBJ2-1 and V is TRBV4-2; 10 positions agree with TRBD2. The CDR3 loop spans 18 amino acids. Germline CDR1 and CDR2: LGHNA and YNFKEQ. V gave up 0 bases and J gave up 6 bases; unmatched junction bases: 11. The CDR3 DNA reads as TGTGCCAGCAGCCAAGAAAGGGGAGCGGGAGGGAGAATCAATGAGCAGTTCTTC. Its protein is CASSQERGAGGRINEQFF.